The sequence of this T cell receptor (beta chain) was determined in a study of blood T cell repertoires in COVID-19 (dated by TCRdb to 2020 to 2022). Turning to the overall study: Samples from collaborators originated in the United States, Italy and Spain and spanned both the acute and convalescent phases of COVID-19. The material from the prospective study consisted of cDNA or gDNA derived from T cells, B-cell-depleted T cells, or PBMCs. Deeply sampled blood TCRbeta repertoires from subjects exposed to, actively infected with, or recovered from COVID-19 were included in the dataset. The repertoires were released in a freely available public database meant as a resource for research on the immune response to SARS-CoV-2. The samples were drawn from two sources: the first 160 participants of the ongoing ImmuneRACE study, and some 1,300 subjects contributed by 6 global collaborators. Sample metadata almost always included a de-identified subject ID, COVID-19 status, age in years and sex. Where available, HLA class I and class II types were taken from metadata supplied by the sample provider and were not determined by assay-based typing. What the research found in general, with its limitations: The quantity of clinical and demographic metadata differed by source and by participant and was supplied without curation.

In regard to this clone: It has no known antigen specificity. Base qualities are not recorded, but no much larger clone differs from it by a single base.

TCRbeta CDR3 regions were amplified from genomic DNA by means of the immunoSEQ Assay, a bias-controlled multiplex PCR. In the authors' own workflow: The number of nucleated cells in each sample was estimated from the amplification of reference gene primers within the assay. To quantify the absolute abundance of each unique TCRbeta CDR3 rearrangement, sequence reads were collapsed and filtered. For each sample, productive Simpson clonality was calculated as the square root of Simpson's diversity index across productive rearrangements. The table comes from immuneACCESS by way of TCRdb, which keeps in-frame sequences with V and J called. Part of the clones is missing from these tables; in studies checked, under half for an unresolved V gene and the rest for unknown reasons. V and J calls and clone size are copied from that table; D and trimming were computed from the DNA. Present in this sample are fewer than 700,000 clones, roughly nine tenths of which were seen just once. Of the sample, 7.8% falls within the top ten clones.

In Seattle, one collaborating source enrolled patients while the infection was active and tracked those patients longitudinally over the course of disease. The collaborating institutions used their own protocols to collect whole blood in K2EDTA tubes. For TCRbeta analysis, collaborators shipped samples in one of three forms: frozen whole blood, isolated PBMCs, or DNA extracted from either of those sample types. The sample consisted of peripheral blood. The TCR comes from a woman aged 45-59 years with COVID-19, enrolled during active disease.

The DNA reads TGCGCCAGCAGCCAAGGTGGAGGGGTGAGAGCTTTCTTT. Its translation reads: CASSQGGGVRAFF. In this chain, TRBV4-1 is recombined with TRBJ1-1; TRBD1 is perhaps the D gene, given 5 matching bases. The germline V gene encodes CDR1 MGHRA and CDR2 YSYEKL. V is shortened by 1 base, J by 10 bases, and the region joining them spans 13 bases. Its CDR3 holds 13 amino acids, cysteine through phenylalanine. Only CDR3 DNA is held: 39 bases, read in frame from base 1.